The rows below give T cell receptor beta chains drawn from one sample of a study of control samples from healthy donors and cancer patients. Libraries were prepared by immunoSEQ multiplex PCR; TCRdb keeps only in-frame clonotypes and omits some of them. Of 180,000 or so clones listed, 85% to 95% were seen once; the top ten hold approximately 4%. Material: blood. These receptors originate from a woman aged 55 to 70 in good health. Each CDR3 is given with its conserved first and last residue. D genes are given only for firm matches. A row's size may be missing; if present it is once, few, many or a size class.

clone_size	v_call	d_call	j_call	cdr3_aa	cdr3_nt
-	TRBV6-5	-	TRBJ2-7	CASSYGNGYEQYF	TGTGCCAGCAGTTACGGTAACGGGTACGAGCAGTACTTC
-	TRBV6-6	-	TRBJ1-6	CASNTDSHNSPLHF	TGTGCCAGCAATACTGACAGCCATAATTCACCCCTCCACTTT
-	TRBV7-2	-	TRBJ1-1	CASSSQGRTEAFF	TGTGCCAGCAGCTCTCAGGGGAGGACTGAAGCTTTCTTT
-	TRBV18	TRBD1	TRBJ2-7	CASSPAGRGLRYEQYF	TGTGCCAGCTCACCCGCTGGTAGGGGGCTAAGGTACGAGCAGTACTTC
-	TRBV29-1	TRBD2	TRBJ2-3	CSVEDHGAGSTDTQYF	TGCAGCGTTGAAGATCACGGAGCGGGGAGCACAGATACGCAGTATTTT
-	TRBV2	-	TRBJ1-2	CASSEGVGPYGYTF	TGTGCCAGCAGTGAAGGGGTTGGACCCTATGGCTACACCTTC
-	TRBV6-2/TRBV6-3	-	TRBJ2-7	CASSYVNEQYF	TGTGCCAGCAGTTACGTCAACGAGCAGTACTTC
-	TRBV18	TRBD1	TRBJ1-6	CASSPADRGYNSPLHF	TGTGCCAGCTCACCGGCGGACAGGGGGTATAATTCACCCCTCCACTTT
-	TRBV10-3	TRBD1	TRBJ2-7	CAIRPGTGGYEQYF	TGTGCCATCAGGCCCGGGACAGGTGGATACGAGCAGTACTTC
-	TRBV7-2	TRBD1	TRBJ1-1	CASSSDRVNTEAFF	TGTGCCAGCAGTTCCGACAGGGTCAACACTGAAGCTTTCTTT
-	TRBV4-3	-	TRBJ1-1	CASRQGVYTEAFF	TGCGCCAGCAGACAAGGGGTGTACACTGAAGCTTTCTTT
-	TRBV7-2	TRBD1	TRBJ1-1	CASSLEPGGSKIF	TGTGCCAGCAGCTTAGAGCCAGGGGGTTCCAAAATCTTT
-	TRBV18	-	TRBJ1-5	CASSPPPGLGNQPQHF	TGTGCCAGCTCACCACCGCCGGGGCTAGGCAATCAGCCCCAGCATTTT
-	TRBV7-9	-	TRBJ1-5	CASSLGDRPNQPQHF	TGTGCCAGCAGCTTAGGTGACAGGCCCAATCAGCCCCAGCATTTT
once	TRBV6-5	TRBD1	TRBJ2-2	CASSTGGPNTGELFF	TGTGCCAGCAGCACAGGGGGCCCGAACACCGGGGAGCTGTTTTTT
-	TRBV6-5	TRBD2	TRBJ2-2	CASSLSGVGTGELFF	TGTGCCAGCAGTTTAAGCGGGGTGGGCACCGGGGAGCTGTTTTTT
-	TRBV11-2	-	TRBJ2-2	CASSLLTGELFF	TGTGCCAGCAGCTTACTGACCGGGGAGCTGTTTTTT
-	TRBV2	-	TRBJ1-1	CASSEEGNTEAFF	TGTGCCAGCAGTGAGGAGGGAAACACTGAAGCTTTCTTT
-	TRBV6-2/TRBV6-3	-	TRBJ1-2	CASSYGGRGYGYTF	TGTGCCAGCAGTTACGGGGGGCGAGGCTATGGCTACACCTTC
-	TRBV6-5	-	TRBJ2-3	CASSYGASIRGDTQYF	TGTGCCAGCAGTTACGGGGCTTCGATACGGGGAGATACGCAGTATTTT
-	TRBV9	TRBD1	TRBJ2-1	CASSFGTGAYNEQFF	TGTGCCAGCAGCTTCGGGACAGGGGCATACAATGAGCAGTTCTTC
-	TRBV13	TRBD1	TRBJ1-6	CASSPRTGGNSPLHF	TGTGCCAGCAGCCCACGGACAGGGGGGAATTCACCCCTCCACTTT
-	TRBV19	-	TRBJ2-7	CASMGRTGEQYF	TGTGCCAGTATGGGCAGGACCGGCGAGCAGTACTTC
once	TRBV5-4	-	TRBJ1-1	CASSGEIGSGAFF	TGTGCCAGCAGCGGGGAGATAGGCTCCGGCGCTTTCTTT
-	TRBV4-2	-	TRBJ1-6	CASRRAGNNSPLHF	TGTGCCAGCAGACGAGCAGGGAACAATTCACCCCTCCACTTT
-	TRBV27	-	TRBJ1-2	CASSSRRVGRGDNYGYTF	TGTGCCAGCAGCTCTAGACGCGTAGGTCGGGGGGATAACTATGGCTACACCTTC
-	TRBV11-2	TRBD2	TRBJ2-1	CASREPGLAGNEQFF	TGTGCCAGCAGGGAGCCGGGACTAGCGGGGAATGAGCAGTTCTTC
-	TRBV13	TRBD2	TRBJ2-1	CASSSPTSGGYNEQFF	TGTGCCAGCAGCTCCCCGACTAGCGGGGGCTACAATGAGCAGTTCTTC
once	TRBV6-5	TRBD1	TRBJ2-5	CASSYSGQVQETQYF	TGTGCCAGCAGTTATTCGGGACAGGTACAAGAGACCCAGTACTTC
-	TRBV21-1	-	TRBJ1-1	CASSNWSSRTLNTEAFF	TGTGCCAGCAGCAATTGGTCTTCGCGGACATTGAACACTGAAGCTTTCTTT
few	TRBV6-2/TRBV6-3	TRBD1	TRBJ1-5	CASSALGQWVAEPQHF	TGTGCCAGCAGCGCCCTGGGACAGTGGGTTGCCGAGCCCCAGCATTTT
-	TRBV2	TRBD1	TRBJ2-5	CASSRYRGPQETQYF	TGTGCCAGCAGCCGTTACAGGGGCCCCCAAGAGACCCAGTACTTC
-	TRBV28	-	TRBJ1-1	CATQTGGITEAFF	TGTGCCACACAGACAGGAGGAATTACTGAAGCTTTCTTT
-	TRBV25-1	-	TRBJ2-3	CASSVPGTSTDTQYF	TGTGCCAGCAGTGTCCCAGGGACTAGCACAGATACGCAGTATTTT
-	TRBV9	TRBD2	TRBJ2-1	CASSVASRLAGSNEQFF	TGTGCCAGCAGCGTAGCGTCCAGACTAGCGGGCAGCAATGAGCAGTTCTTC
-	TRBV21-1	-	TRBJ1-3	CASSTGLFSGNTIYF	TGTGCCAGCAGCACGGGACTGTTCTCTGGAAACACCATATATTTT
-	TRBV18	-	TRBJ1-6	CASSPQRQGRGYNSPLHF	TGTGCCAGCTCACCACAGCGTCAGGGGCGCGGGTATAATTCACCCCTCCACTTT
-	TRBV4-2	TRBD2	TRBJ2-7	CASSRDSSGANYEQYF	TGTGCCAGCAGCCGGGACTCTAGCGGGGCTAACTACGAGCAGTACTTC
-	TRBV12-5	-	TRBJ2-7	CATSYEQYF	TGTGCTACAAGCTACGAGCAGTACTTC
-	TRBV18	TRBD1	TRBJ2-4	CASSPPMTGGKWGNIQYF	TGTGCCAGCTCACCACCGATGACAGGGGGAAAATGGGGAAACATTCAGTACTTC
once	TRBV9	-	TRBJ2-1	CASSVDRAVSYNEQFF	TGTGCCAGCAGCGTAGATAGGGCTGTATCCTACAATGAGCAGTTCTTC
-	TRBV9	TRBD1	TRBJ2-7	CASSAARGTGDYEQYF	TGTGCCAGCAGCGCAGCACGTGGGACAGGGGACTACGAGCAGTACTTC
-	TRBV6-6	-	TRBJ2-2	CASIFTGDVAGELFF	TGTGCCAGCATTTTTACCGGGGACGTCGCCGGGGAGCTGTTTTTT
-	TRBV30	-	TRBJ2-3	CAWSVRGTGRDTQYF	TGTGCCTGGAGTGTGAGGGGGACGGGCCGAGATACGCAGTATTTT
-	TRBV24-1	-	TRBJ2-5	CATSDQQGGVETQYF	TGTGCCACCAGTGATCAACAGGGCGGGGTAGAGACCCAGTACTTC
-	TRBV4-3	TRBD1	TRBJ1-5	CASSQEYRGYQPQHF	TGCGCCAGCAGCCAAGAGTACAGGGGATATCAGCCCCAGCATTTT
-	TRBV9	-	TRBJ2-2	CASSVVPGAGELFF	TGTGCCAGCAGCGTAGTCCCGGGGGCGGGGGAGCTGTTTTTT
-	TRBV6-2/TRBV6-3	-	TRBJ1-2	CASSREGPGYGYTF	TGTGCCAGCAGCCGGGAGGGACCGGGCTATGGCTACACCTTC
-	TRBV10-2	-	TRBJ1-1	CASSEVGGAEAFF	TGCGCCAGCAGTGAGGTTGGAGGGGCTGAAGCTTTCTTT
-	TRBV30	TRBD1	TRBJ1-5	CAWSVQGDQPQHF	TGTGCCTGGAGTGTACAGGGGGACCAGCCCCAGCATTTT
-	TRBV2	TRBD2	TRBJ2-5	CASSPGLGETQYF	TGTGCCAGCAGCCCGGGACTAGGGGAGACCCAGTACTTC
few	TRBV6-2/TRBV6-3	-	TRBJ2-7	CASSSHKGEQYF	TGTGCCAGCAGTTCCCACAAGGGCGAGCAGTACTTC
-	TRBV2	-	TRBJ2-3	CASSRSVGSTDTQYF	TGTGCCAGCAGCAGATCGGTGGGAAGCACAGATACGCAGTATTTT
-	TRBV5-4	-	TRBJ1-2	CASSLLRGPYGYTF	TGTGCCAGCAGCTTGTTGCGGGGGCCCTATGGCTACACCTTC
-	TRBV3-1/TRBV3-2	TRBD1	TRBJ1-6	CASSYRDRTSPLHF	TGTGCCAGCAGCTACCGGGACAGGACTTCACCCCTCCACTTT